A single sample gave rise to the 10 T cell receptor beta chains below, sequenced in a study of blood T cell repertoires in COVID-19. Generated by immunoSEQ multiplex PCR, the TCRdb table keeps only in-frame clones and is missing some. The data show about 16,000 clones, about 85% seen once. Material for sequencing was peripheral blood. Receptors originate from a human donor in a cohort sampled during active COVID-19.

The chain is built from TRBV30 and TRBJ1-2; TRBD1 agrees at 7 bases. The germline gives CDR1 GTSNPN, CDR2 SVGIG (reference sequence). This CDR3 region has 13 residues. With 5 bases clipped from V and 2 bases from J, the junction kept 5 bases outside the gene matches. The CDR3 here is CAWDLTGNYGYTF. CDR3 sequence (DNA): TGTGCCTGGGACTTGACAGGGAACTATGGCTACACCTTC. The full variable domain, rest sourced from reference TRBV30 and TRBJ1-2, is SQTIHQWPATLVQPVGSPLSLECTVEGTSNPNLYWYRQAAGRGLQLLFYSVGIGQISSEVPQNLSASRPQDRQFILSSKKLLLSDSGFYLCAWDLTGNYGYTFGSGTRLTVV.

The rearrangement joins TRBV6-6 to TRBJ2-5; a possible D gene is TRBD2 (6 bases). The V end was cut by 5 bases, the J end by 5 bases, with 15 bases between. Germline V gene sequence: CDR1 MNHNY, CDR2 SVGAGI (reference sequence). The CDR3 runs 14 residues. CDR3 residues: CASSPRGGGETQYF. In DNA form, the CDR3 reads TGTGCCAGCAGTCCCCGGGGAGGAGGGGAGACCCAGTACTTC.

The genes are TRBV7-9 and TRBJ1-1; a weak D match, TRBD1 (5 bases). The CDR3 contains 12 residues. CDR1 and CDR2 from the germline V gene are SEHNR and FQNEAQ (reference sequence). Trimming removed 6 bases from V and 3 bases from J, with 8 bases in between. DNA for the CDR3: TGTGCCAGCAGGGAAGGGGACACTGAAGCTTTCTTT. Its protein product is CASREGDTEAFF.

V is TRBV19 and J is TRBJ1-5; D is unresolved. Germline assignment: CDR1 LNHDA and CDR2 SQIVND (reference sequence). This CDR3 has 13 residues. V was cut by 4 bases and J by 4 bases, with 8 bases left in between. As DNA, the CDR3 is TGTGCCAGTAGTAGCGGCGGGAATCAGCCCCAGCATTTT. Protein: CASSSGGNQPQHF.

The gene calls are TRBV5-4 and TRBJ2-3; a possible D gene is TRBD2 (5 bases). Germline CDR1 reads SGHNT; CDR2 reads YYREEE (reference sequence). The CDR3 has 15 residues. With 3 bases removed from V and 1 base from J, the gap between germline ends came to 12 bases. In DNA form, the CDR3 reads TGTGCCAGCAGCTCCGGTACGCGGGGCACAGATACGCAGTATTTT. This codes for CASSSGTRGTDTQYF.

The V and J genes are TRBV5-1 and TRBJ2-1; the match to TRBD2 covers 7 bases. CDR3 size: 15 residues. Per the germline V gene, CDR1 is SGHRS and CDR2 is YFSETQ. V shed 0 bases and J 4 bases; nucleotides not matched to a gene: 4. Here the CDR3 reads CASSLGLAEYNEQFF. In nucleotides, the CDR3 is TGCGCCAGCAGCTTGGGGCTAGCGGAATACAATGAGCAGTTCTTC.

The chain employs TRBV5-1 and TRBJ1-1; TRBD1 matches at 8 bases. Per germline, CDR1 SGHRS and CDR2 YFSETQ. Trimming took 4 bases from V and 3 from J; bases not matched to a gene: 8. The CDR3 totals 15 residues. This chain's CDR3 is CASSPRTGRDTEAFF. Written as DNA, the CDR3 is TGCGCCAGCAGCCCACGGACAGGGCGAGACACTGAAGCTTTCTTT. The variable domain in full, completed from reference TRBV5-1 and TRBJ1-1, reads KAGVTQTPRYLIKTRGQQVTLSCSPISGHRSVSWYQQTPGQGLQFLFEYFSETQRNKGNFPGRFSGRQFSNSRSEMNVSTLELGDSALYLCASSPRTGRDTEAFFGQGTRLTVV.

CDR3 bases: TGCAGCGTTTCCCACAACGGGTACGAGCAGTACTTC. As protein: CSVSHNGYEQYF. The chain links TRBV29-1 to TRBJ2-7, with unresolved D. Trimming took off 5 bases at V and 4 bases at J, with 12 bases between the two ends. The CDR3 is 12 amino acids. Germline V CDR1 and CDR2: SQVTM, ANQGSEA.

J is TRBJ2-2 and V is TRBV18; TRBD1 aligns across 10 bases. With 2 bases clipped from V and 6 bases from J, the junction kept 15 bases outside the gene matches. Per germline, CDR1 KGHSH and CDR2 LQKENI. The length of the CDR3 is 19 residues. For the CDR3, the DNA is TGTGCCAGCTCACCAGTCGATTACTCCGGGACAGGGGTTTCCGGGGAGCTGTTTTTT. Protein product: CASSPVDYSGTGVSGELFF.

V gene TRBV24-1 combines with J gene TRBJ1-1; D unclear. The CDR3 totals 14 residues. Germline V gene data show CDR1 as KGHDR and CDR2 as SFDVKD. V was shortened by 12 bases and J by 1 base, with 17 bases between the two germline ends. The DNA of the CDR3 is TGTGCCCCCCCCTCGTTGGCAGAGAACACTGAAGCTTTCTTT. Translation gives CAPPSLAENTEAFF.